This record looks at one T cell receptor beta chain sequence and its context. Antigen: not known. The method was immunoSEQ multiplex PCR; TCRdb's version includes in-frame clones alone and lacks a portion of them. The sample includes tens of thousands of clones, around nine tenths of them seen just once. Per germline, CDR1 ENHRY and CDR2 SYGVKD. Trimming removed 7 bases at V and 5 bases at J, with 10 bases between. This CDR3 region has 12 residues. This entry is derived from a study of a mutant IDH1 vaccine in newly diagnosed glioma. As for the study in general: Investigators started vaccination 4-6 weeks after radiotherapy alone, or with temozolomide cycles. V12 took place at week 35, and V13 at week 47.

Study-level results: Pseudoprogression showed no apparent link to changes in top peripheral T cell clonotypes.

Described time point: week 35, safety follow-up. All doses held 300 ug of mutant IDH1 20-mer peptide, with topical imiquimod. New IDH1-mutant, ATRX-lost WHO grade 3 or 4 astrocytomas occurred in donors. Sequencing was performed on PBMCs, taken from a glioma patient whose treatment included an IDH1 peptide vaccine. This TCR derives from a man under 40 with glioma. The V and J genes are TRBV10-3 and TRBJ2-3, with TRBD2 as a possible D gene (6 bases). CDR3 protein: CAIIPGLDTQYF. The DNA for the CDR3 is TGTGCCATCATTCCGGGACTAGATACGCAGTATTTT.